The T cell receptor (beta chain) under discussion was sequenced for a study of regulatory T cells in long-lasting Graves disease. Regarding the study as a whole: Favored gene segments in persistent disease were TRBV28, TRBJ1-2 and TRBJ2-5. Investigators studied peripheral blood only, not thyroid tissue. Shared public clonotypes totalled 2,741 in persistent patients, compared with 966 in new patients.

This clonotype was seen just once. Antigen specificity is unknown. This could be a read error, since a much larger clone is one nucleotide away. The V gene's germline CDR1 is MNHEY and CDR2 SVGAGI. V shed 2 bases and J 7 bases; nucleotides not matched to a gene: 17. The CDR3 runs to 18 residues. Time point noted: newly diagnosed GD, antithyroid drugs for less than 3 months. The authors made the TCR library using RNA they extracted from PBMCs. Arm-PCR of CDR3 regions and iRepertoire HTBI primers were used to build TCR beta libraries. TCRdb processed the multiplex PCR reads anew with MiXCR; each CDR3 protein has one entry. The data contain hundreds of thousands of distinct CDR3 sequences, 15% of them singletons. The same data also contributed to another study, on T cells in Graves' hyperthyroidism and ophthalmopathy. That paper states: An initial round of RT-PCR targeting the TCR CDR3 relied on the HTBI primer set.

Sequencing was performed on peripheral blood mononuclear cells (PBMCs), taken at new diagnosis, from a patient treated with antithyroid drugs. The chain has TRBV6-5 and TRBJ2-5, with TRBD2 identical over 9 bases. The TCR sequence derives from a woman in her thirties or forties with Graves disease. The CDR3 bases are TGTGCCAGCAGTTACCCCAAAGGGACTAGCCGCCAACTAGGGACCCAGTACTTC. This translates into CASSYPKGTSRQLGTQYF.